These T cell receptor beta chains were read from a single sample in a study of blood T cell repertoires in COVID-19. Some clones are missing from TCRdb's copy, which holds only in-frame ones; the method was immunoSEQ multiplex PCR. The sample consists of 180,000 or so clones, about nine tenths of them appearing once. Sample: PBMCs or T cells enriched from blood (not recorded which). These receptors all come from a woman aged 18-29 years who had recovered from COVID-19. The CDR3 runs from the conserved cysteine through the conserved F or W. A D gene is named only where the DNA matches it firmly. Only some rows state a clone size, as once, few, many or a class for expanded clones.

V gene: TRBV6-4; J gene: TRBJ2-2; D gene: .; clone size: .; CDR3 DNA: TGTGCCAGCAGCCCGAGGGGAGGAAACACCGGGGAGCTGTTTTTT; CDR3 protein: CASSPRGGNTGELFF
V gene: TRBV7-9; J gene: TRBJ2-7; D gene: TRBD2; clone size: few; CDR3 DNA: TGTGCCAGCAGCCTACCCCCCCTTAGCGGGGCCCCTAGGGAGCAGTACTTC; CDR3 protein: CASSLPPLSGAPREQYF
V gene: TRBV19; J gene: TRBJ2-5; D gene: .; clone size: once; CDR3 DNA: TGTGCCAGTAGCCTACCCGAGGGACTCAGAAAAGAGACCCAGTACTTC; CDR3 protein: CASSLPEGLRKETQYF
V gene: TRBV5-1; J gene: TRBJ2-7; D gene: TRBD2; clone size: .; CDR3 DNA: TGCGCCAGCAGCCTGGGACTAGGCGACGAGCAGTACTTC; CDR3 protein: CASSLGLGDEQYF
V gene: TRBV7-7; J gene: TRBJ2-1; D gene: .; clone size: .; CDR3 DNA: TGTGCTAGCAGCTTAGGGGAGAACCCTTACAATGAGCAGTTCTTC; CDR3 protein: CASSLGENPYNEQFF
V gene: TRBV5-1; J gene: TRBJ1-2; D gene: TRBD1; clone size: .; CDR3 DNA: TGCGCCAGCAGCTCTCCGGGACAGACAATTACTAACTATGGCTACACCTTC; CDR3 protein: CASSSPGQTITNYGYTF
V gene: TRBV25-1; J gene: TRBJ2-5; D gene: TRBD2; clone size: .; CDR3 DNA: TGTGCCAGCAGTGAATATATGGGCGGGAGTTGGCTGGAGACCCAGTACTTC; CDR3 protein: CASSEYMGGSWLETQYF
V gene: TRBV13; J gene: TRBJ1-6; D gene: TRBD1; clone size: .; CDR3 DNA: TGTGCCAGCAGCTCGCTCGTCGACAGGGACGGTTCACCCCTCCACTTT; CDR3 protein: CASSSLVDRDGSPLHF
V gene: TRBV6-2/TRBV6-3; J gene: TRBJ2-1; D gene: .; clone size: .; CDR3 DNA: TGTGCCAGCAGCGCTACGCTGGGGGCGATCTCCTACAATGAGCAGTTCTTC; CDR3 protein: CASSATLGAISYNEQFF
V gene: TRBV6-2/TRBV6-3; J gene: TRBJ1-1; D gene: .; clone size: few; CDR3 DNA: TGTGCCAGCAGTTACTTCCGGGTTGCGGACACTGAAGCTTTCTTT; CDR3 protein: CASSYFRVADTEAFF
V gene: TRBV19; J gene: TRBJ1-2; D gene: .; clone size: few; CDR3 DNA: TGTGCCAGTAGTACGCGAGGAGGGGGAGGGTATGGCTACACCTTC; CDR3 protein: CASSTRGGGGYGYTF
V gene: TRBV5-1; J gene: TRBJ1-1; D gene: TRBD1; clone size: .; CDR3 DNA: TGCGCCAGCAGCGACACAGGGGGGACCACTGAAGCTTTCTTT; CDR3 protein: CASSDTGGTTEAFF
V gene: TRBV4-2; J gene: TRBJ2-5; D gene: TRBD2; clone size: .; CDR3 DNA: TGTGCCAGCAGCCAAGAAGGGCGGGAGGGTGGAGAGACCCAGTACTTC; CDR3 protein: CASSQEGREGGETQYF
V gene: TRBV7-2; J gene: TRBJ1-1; D gene: .; clone size: once; CDR3 DNA: TGTGCCAGCAGCTTACCCCAGAACACTGAAGCTTTCTTT; CDR3 protein: CASSLPQNTEAFF
V gene: TRBV18; J gene: TRBJ1-2; D gene: TRBD1; clone size: .; CDR3 DNA: TGTGCCAGCTCACCCCTCGGGACAGGGGAAAACTATGGCTACACCTTC; CDR3 protein: CASSPLGTGENYGYTF
V gene: TRBV4-1; J gene: TRBJ2-7; D gene: TRBD2; clone size: few; CDR3 DNA: TGCGCCAGCAGCCAAGGTCTTAGGGCGGGAGACGAGCAGTACTTC; CDR3 protein: CASSQGLRAGDEQYF
V gene: TRBV19; J gene: TRBJ2-2; D gene: TRBD1; clone size: .; CDR3 DNA: TGTGCCAGTAGCCTGGGACAGACCATAAGGGACGGGGAGCTGTTTTTT; CDR3 protein: CASSLGQTIRDGELFF
V gene: TRBV19; J gene: TRBJ2-1; D gene: .; clone size: .; CDR3 DNA: TGTGCCAGTAAAATGGTAGAGGACAATGAGCAGTTCTTC; CDR3 protein: CASKMVEDNEQFF
V gene: TRBV18; J gene: TRBJ2-3; D gene: TRBD1; clone size: few; CDR3 DNA: TGTGCCAGCTCACCAAACAGGGGGCGCGCAGATACGCAGTATTTT; CDR3 protein: CASSPNRGRADTQYF
V gene: TRBV9; J gene: TRBJ2-5; D gene: TRBD1; clone size: .; CDR3 DNA: TGTGCCAGCAGCGTAGATCAGGGGGCGAAGGAGACCCAGTACTTC; CDR3 protein: CASSVDQGAKETQYF
V gene: TRBV14; J gene: TRBJ1-4; D gene: .; clone size: .; CDR3 DNA: TGTGCCAGCAGCCAAGAATCTTCCAGGCTTAATGAAAAACTGTTTTTT; CDR3 protein: CASSQESSRLNEKLFF
V gene: TRBV5-1; J gene: TRBJ2-2; D gene: TRBD2; clone size: .; CDR3 DNA: TGCGCCAGCAGCTTAGCGGGAGGGAACACCGGGGAGCTGTTTTTT; CDR3 protein: CASSLAGGNTGELFF
V gene: TRBV28; J gene: TRBJ2-7; D gene: .; clone size: .; CDR3 DNA: TGTGCCAGCAGTTCCCTGGCTAGGTCCTACGAGCAGTACTTC; CDR3 protein: CASSSLARSYEQYF
V gene: TRBV11-2; J gene: TRBJ2-7; D gene: TRBD1; clone size: few; CDR3 DNA: TGTGCCAGCACGAAGGACAGGGGGTTTCCCTACGAGCAGTACTTC; CDR3 protein: CASTKDRGFPYEQYF
V gene: TRBV28; J gene: TRBJ1-2; D gene: .; clone size: few; CDR3 DNA: TGTGCCAGCAGGACAGTGGGTGGCTACACCTTC; CDR3 protein: CASRTVGGYTF
V gene: TRBV6-2/TRBV6-3; J gene: TRBJ2-7; D gene: TRBD2; clone size: once; CDR3 DNA: TGTGCCAGCAGTTCACCAGCCACTAGCGGCTACGAGCAGTACTTC; CDR3 protein: CASSSPATSGYEQYF